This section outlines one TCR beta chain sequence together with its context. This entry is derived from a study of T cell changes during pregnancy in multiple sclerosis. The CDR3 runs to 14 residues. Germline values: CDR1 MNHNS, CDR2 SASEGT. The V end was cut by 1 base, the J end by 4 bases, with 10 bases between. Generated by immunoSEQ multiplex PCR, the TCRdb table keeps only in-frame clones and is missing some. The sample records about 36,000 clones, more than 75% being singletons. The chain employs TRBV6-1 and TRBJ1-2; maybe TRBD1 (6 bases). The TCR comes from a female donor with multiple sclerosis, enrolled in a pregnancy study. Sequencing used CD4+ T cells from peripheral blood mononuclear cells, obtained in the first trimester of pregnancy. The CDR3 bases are TGTGCCAGCAGTGAAGGTCGACAGGCCTATGGCTACACCTTC. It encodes CASSEGRQAYGYTF.